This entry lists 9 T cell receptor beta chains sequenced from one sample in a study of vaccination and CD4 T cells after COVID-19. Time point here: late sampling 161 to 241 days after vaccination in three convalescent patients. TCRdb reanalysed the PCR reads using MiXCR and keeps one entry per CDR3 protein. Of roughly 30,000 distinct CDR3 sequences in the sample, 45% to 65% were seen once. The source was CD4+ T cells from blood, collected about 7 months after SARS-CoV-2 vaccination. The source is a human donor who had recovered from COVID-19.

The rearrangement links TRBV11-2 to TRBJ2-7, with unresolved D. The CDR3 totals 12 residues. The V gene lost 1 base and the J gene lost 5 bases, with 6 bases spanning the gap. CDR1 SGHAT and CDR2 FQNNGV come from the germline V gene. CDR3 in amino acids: CASSLVTHEQYF. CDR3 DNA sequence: TGTGCCAGCAGCTTAGTCACCCACGAGCAGTACTTC.

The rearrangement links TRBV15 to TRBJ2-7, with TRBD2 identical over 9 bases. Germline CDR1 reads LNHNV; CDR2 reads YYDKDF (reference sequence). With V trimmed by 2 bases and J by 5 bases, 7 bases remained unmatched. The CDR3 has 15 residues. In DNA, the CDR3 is TGTGCCACCAGCAGACGTAGCGGGAGCGGTAACGAGCAGTACTTC. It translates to CATSRRSGSGNEQYF.

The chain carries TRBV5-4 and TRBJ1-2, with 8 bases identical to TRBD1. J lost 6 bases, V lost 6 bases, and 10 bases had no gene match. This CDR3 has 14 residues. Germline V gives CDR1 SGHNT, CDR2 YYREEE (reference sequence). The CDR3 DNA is TGTGCCAGCACCTGGGACAGGACTCCCCATGGCTACACCTTC. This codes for CASTWDRTPHGYTF.

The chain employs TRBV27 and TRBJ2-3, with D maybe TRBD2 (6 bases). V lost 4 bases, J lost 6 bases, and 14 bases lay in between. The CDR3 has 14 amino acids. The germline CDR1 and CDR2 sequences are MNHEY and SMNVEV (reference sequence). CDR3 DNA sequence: TGTGCCAGCAGTTCTAGCGTCTCCGGGGATACGCAGTATTTT. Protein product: CASSSSVSGDTQYF.

Here the CDR3 DNA reads TGTGCCAGCAGCTTCGACTGGCGCACACCCCTCCACTTT. This gives the protein CASSFDWRTPLHF. This rearrangement joins TRBV11-2 to TRBJ1-6; D gene ambiguous. The CDR3 consists of 13 residues. Germline lookup yields CDR1 SGHAT and CDR2 FQNNGV. The V end lost 3 bases, the J end lost 11 bases, and 11 bases lay between the germline ends.

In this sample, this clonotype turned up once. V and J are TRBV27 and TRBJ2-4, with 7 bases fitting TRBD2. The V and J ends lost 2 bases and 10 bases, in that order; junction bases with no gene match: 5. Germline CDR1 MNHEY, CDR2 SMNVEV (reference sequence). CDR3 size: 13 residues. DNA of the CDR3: TGTGCCAGCAGTTTAAAAAGGACTAGTATTCAGTACTTC. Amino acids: CASSLKRTSIQYF.

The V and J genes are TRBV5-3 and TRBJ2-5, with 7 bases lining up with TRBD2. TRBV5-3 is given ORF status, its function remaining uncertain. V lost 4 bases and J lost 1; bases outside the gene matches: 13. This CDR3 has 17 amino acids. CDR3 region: CARSMHTGTNLQETQYF. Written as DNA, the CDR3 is TGTGCCAGAAGCATGCACACCGGGACTAACCTCCAAGAGACCCAGTACTTC.

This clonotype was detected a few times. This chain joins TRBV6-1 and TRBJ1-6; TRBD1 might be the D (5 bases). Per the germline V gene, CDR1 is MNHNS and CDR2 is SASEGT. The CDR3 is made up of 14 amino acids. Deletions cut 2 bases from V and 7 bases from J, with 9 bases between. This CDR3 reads CASSERGLNSPLHF. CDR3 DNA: TGTGCCAGCAGTGAACGGGGCTTAAATTCACCCCTCCACTTT.

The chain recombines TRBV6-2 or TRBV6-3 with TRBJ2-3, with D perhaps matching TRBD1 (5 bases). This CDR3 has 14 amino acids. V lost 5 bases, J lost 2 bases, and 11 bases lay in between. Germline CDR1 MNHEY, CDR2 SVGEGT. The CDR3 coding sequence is TGTGCCAGCAGTCCTCCGACAGCCACAGATACGCAGTATTTT. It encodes CASSPPTATDTQYF.